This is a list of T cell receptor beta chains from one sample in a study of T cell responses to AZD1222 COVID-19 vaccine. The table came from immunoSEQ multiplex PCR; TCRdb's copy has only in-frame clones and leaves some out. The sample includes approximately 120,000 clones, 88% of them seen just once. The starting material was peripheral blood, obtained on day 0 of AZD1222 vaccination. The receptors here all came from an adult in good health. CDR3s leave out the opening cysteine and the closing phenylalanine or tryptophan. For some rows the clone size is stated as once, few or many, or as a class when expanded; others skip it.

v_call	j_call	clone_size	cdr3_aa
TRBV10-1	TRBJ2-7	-	ASGTYYEQY
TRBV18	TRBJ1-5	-	ASSPQGNQPQH
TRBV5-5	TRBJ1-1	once	ASTTGRSEFTEAF
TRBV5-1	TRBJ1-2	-	ASSFGQGAVGYT
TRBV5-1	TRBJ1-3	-	ASRDGSGNTIY
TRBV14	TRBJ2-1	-	ASTRASAYNEQF
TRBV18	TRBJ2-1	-	ASSLSSVITQEQF
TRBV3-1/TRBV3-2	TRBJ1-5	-	ASSQMVNQPQH
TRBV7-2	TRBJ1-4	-	ASSPGDRASEKLF
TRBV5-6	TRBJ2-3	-	ASSQSWSTDTQY
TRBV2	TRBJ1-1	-	ASSDSQGATEAF
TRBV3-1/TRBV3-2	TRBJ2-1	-	ASSQGLAGAAYNEQF
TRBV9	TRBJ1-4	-	ASSVGQPNEKLF
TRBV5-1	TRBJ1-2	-	ASSFADSVYGYT
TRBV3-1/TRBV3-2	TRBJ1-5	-	ASSQDGTGNQPQH
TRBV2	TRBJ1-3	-	ASSGQGGGNTIY
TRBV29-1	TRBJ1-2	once	SAELGNYGYT
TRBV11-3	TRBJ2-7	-	ASSSTGNREQY
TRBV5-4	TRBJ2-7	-	ATQRSSGPSYEQY
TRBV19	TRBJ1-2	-	ASSGPGGARGYT
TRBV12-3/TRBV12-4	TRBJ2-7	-	ASSFVRGYEQY
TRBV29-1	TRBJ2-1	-	SVDERSNEQF
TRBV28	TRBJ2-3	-	ASSFASQITDTQY
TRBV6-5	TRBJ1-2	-	ASSMTGAYGYT
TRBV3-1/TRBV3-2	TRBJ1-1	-	ASSLTFGGTEAF
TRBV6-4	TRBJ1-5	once	ASSDSGRYSNQPQH
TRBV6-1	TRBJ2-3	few	ASSAGLAGGADTQY
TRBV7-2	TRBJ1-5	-	ASSLTGRQPQH
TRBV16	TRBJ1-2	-	ASSQSYGIGYT
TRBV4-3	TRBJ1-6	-	ASSQVGQPKTLH
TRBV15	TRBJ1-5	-	ATSPTLQPQH
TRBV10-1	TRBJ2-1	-	ASSTDPTMAEQF
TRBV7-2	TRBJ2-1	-	ASSRGGLWNEQF
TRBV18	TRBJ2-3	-	ASSLGLAGDTQY
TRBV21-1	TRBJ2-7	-	ASSSPPRDRVGNEQY
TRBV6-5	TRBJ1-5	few	ASSRGVAPNQPQH
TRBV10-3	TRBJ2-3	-	ATTPQGSGTDTQY
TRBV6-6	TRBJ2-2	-	ASSFGLTNTGELF
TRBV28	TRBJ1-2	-	AILIATGGSYT
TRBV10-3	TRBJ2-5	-	AISGTPQETQY
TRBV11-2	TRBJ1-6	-	ASSLESGAGLNSPLH
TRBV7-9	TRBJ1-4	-	ASSPGTGDWEKLF
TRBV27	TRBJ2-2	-	ASSPSTGWETGELF
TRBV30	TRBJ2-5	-	AWSASRGGETQY
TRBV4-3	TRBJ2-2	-	ASSQYGRTVYTGELF
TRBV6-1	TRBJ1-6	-	ASSDLQVSAPLH
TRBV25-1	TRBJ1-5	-	ATLIDRGYQPQH
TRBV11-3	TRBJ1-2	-	ASTSNSGGDYGYT
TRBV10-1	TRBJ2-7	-	ASSEVAYEQY
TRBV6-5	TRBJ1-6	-	ASSRSNSPLH